This T cell receptor beta chain was found in a study of blood T cells in healthy people across ages. Study-level points and caveats: Correlation between TCR beta diversity and naive T cell percentage was strong. Estimates based on one million T cells were treated as lower bounds.

A second PCR, run for about 7 to 12 cycles, used a sample-barcoded 5' primer plus a J-beta primer mix. All cDNA molecules were each tagged by a template-switch adaptor with 12 random nucleotides. Paired-end reads containing CDR3 totaled no fewer than 3 million for each sample. Each CDR3 protein gets one entry after TCRdb re-called the 5' RACE reads with MiXCR. The sample lists 980,000 or so distinct CDR3 sequences; approximately 49% were seen once. This clonotype was recorded a few times. Its specificity is unknown. The TCR originated in a man aged 30-40 years in good health. The sequenced material came from blood.

CDR3 DNA: TGTGCCAGCAGTGAGGTTATAGGACAGGGCAACAATGAGCAGTTCTTC. Translating it yields CASSEVIGQGNNEQFF. The chain is built from TRBV25-1 and TRBJ2-1, with 8 bases matching TRBD1. The CDR3 contains 16 residues. The germline V gene encodes CDR1 MGHDK and CDR2 SYGVNS. V lost 3 bases to trimming and J lost 5 bases; unmatched junction nucleotides: 9.